The clone carrying this T cell receptor (beta chain) was detected a few times. Trimming took off 0 bases at V and 0 bases at J, with 12 bases between the two ends. Germline lookup yields CDR1 DFQATT and CDR2 SNEGSKA (reference sequence). The CDR3 extends over 16 amino acids. The sample belongs to a study of molecular identifiers for immune sequencing clone quantification. TCRdb processed the PCR reads anew with MiXCR; each CDR3 protein has one entry. The repertoire consists of approximately 550,000 distinct CDR3 sequences, with about 22% occurring once and the leading ten covering approximately 0.8%.

The source material was naive CD8+ T cells from blood, with Jurkat cell RNA spiked in. Documented subset: FACS-sorted CD8+CD4-CCR7+CD45RA+ naive T cells. This receptor was obtained from a human donor in good health. Some libraries in this study had Jurkat cell RNA spiked in. The chain uses TRBV20-1 and TRBJ2-1, with D hard to call. CDR3 residues: CSARDRTRISYNEQFF. CDR3 in DNA: TGCAGTGCTAGAGATCGAACACGTATCTCCTACAATGAGCAGTTCTTC.